This T cell receptor (beta chain) was captured in a study of T cells expressing NK-cell markers. Notes on the study in general: Top CD8+ clonotypes included the dominant CD3+CD56+NKG2C+ clonotypes in several donors. In four donors, these clonotypes also led the CD3+CD56-NKG2C+ fraction.

TCRdb reprocessed the 5' RACE reads and keeps a single row for each CDR3 protein, giving no DNA. The listing records around 100,000 distinct CDR3 sequences. Comment on this clonotype: Its antigen is not known.

Germline-derived CDR1 and CDR2 are DFQATT and SNEGSKA (reference sequence). CDR3 size: 13 residues. The rearrangement links TRBV20-1 to TRBJ2-5; TCRdb picks TRBD2, but there is no DNA to check that call. This TCR was recovered from a woman between 18 and 70 years old in good health. The specimen sequenced was blood T cells: a sorted CD56 or NKG2C T cell subset, CD4+ or CD8+ T cells, or bulk PBMC T cells (not recorded which). CDR3 in amino acids: CSARGQTRETQYF.